The T cell receptor (beta chain) under discussion was sequenced for a study of T cells after yellow fever vaccination. At the level of the study: The authors prepared low-cell-number fractions using SMART-Seq v4 Ultra Low Input.

This clonotype was detected many times. The germline V and J ends were trimmed by 1 base and 3 bases, with 10 bases remaining between them. The CDR3 is 14 residues long. CDR1 is SGHDT, CDR2 YYEEEE, per germline. TCR cDNA was made by 5'RACE template switching, adding a universal primer site and UMIs. TCRdb ran MiXCR on the 5' RACE reads and lists one entry per CDR3 protein. This sample has 400,000 or so distinct CDR3 sequences, with about 17% found just once. Sequenced here: PBMCs, sampled before the yellow fever booster vaccination. The TCR originated in a man aged 18 to 30 who received the YFV17D yellow fever vaccine. The V gene is TRBV5-6, the J gene TRBJ1-2, with D unclear. The CDR3 sequence: CASSLWQNDYGYTF. CDR3 nucleotide sequence: TGTGCCAGCAGCTTGTGGCAGAACGACTATGGCTACACCTTC.